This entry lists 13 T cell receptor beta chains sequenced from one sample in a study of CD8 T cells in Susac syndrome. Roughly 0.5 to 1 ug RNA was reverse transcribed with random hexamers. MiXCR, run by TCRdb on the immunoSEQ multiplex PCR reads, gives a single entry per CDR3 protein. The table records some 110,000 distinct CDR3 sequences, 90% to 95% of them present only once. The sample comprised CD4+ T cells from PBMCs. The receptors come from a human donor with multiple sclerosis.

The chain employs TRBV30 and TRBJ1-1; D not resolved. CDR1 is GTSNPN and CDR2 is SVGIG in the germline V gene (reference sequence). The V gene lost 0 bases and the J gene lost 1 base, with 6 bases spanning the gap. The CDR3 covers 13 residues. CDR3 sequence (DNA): TGTGCCTGGAGTGTATTTCAGAACACTGAAGCTTTCTTT. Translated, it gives CAWSVFQNTEAFF.

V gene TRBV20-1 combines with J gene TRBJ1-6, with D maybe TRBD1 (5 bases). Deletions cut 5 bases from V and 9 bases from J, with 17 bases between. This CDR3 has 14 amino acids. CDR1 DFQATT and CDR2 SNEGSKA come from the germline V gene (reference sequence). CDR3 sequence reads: CSASGTVNGSPLHF. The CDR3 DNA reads TGCAGTGCTTCCGGGACGGTCAATGGTTCACCCCTCCACTTT.

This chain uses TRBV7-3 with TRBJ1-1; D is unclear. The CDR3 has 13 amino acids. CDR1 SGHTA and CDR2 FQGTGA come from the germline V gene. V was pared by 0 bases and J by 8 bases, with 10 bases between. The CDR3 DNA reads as TGTGCCAGCAGCTTAACGTTTGAGGGAGAAGCTTTCTTT. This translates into CASSLTFEGEAFF.

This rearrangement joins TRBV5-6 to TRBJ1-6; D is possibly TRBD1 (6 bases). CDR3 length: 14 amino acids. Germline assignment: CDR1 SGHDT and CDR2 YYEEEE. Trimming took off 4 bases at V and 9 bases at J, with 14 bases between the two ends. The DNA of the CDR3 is TGTGCCAGCAGCCCGGGGACATTTGGTTCACCCCTCCACTTT. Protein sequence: CASSPGTFGSPLHF.

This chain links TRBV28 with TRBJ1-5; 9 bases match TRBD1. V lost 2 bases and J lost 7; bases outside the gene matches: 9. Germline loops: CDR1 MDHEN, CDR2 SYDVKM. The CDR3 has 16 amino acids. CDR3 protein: CASSLGPQTGGQPQHF. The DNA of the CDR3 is TGTGCCAGCAGTTTAGGCCCCCAGACAGGGGGGCAGCCCCAGCATTTT. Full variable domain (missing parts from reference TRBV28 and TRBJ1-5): DVKVTQSSRYLVKRTGEKVFLECVQDMDHENMFWYRQDPGLGLRLIYFSYDVKMKEKGDIPEGYSVSREKKERFSLILESASTNQTSMYLCASSLGPQTGGQPQHFGDGTRLSIL.

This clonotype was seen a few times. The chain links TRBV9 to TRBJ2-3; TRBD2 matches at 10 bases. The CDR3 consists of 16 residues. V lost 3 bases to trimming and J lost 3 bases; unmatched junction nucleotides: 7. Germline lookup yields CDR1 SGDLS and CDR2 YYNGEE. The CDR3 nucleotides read TGTGCCAGCAGCGCCTTCGCGGGACTAGCGACAGATACGCAGTATTTT. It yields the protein CASSAFAGLATDTQYF.

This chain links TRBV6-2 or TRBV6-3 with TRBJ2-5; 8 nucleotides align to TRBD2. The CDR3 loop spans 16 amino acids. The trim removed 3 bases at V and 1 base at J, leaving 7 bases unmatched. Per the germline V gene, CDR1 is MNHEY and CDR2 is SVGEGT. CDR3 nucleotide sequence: TGTGCCAGCAGTTATTCTCGGGGGGGATCCCAAGAGACCCAGTACTTC. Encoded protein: CASSYSRGGSQETQYF.

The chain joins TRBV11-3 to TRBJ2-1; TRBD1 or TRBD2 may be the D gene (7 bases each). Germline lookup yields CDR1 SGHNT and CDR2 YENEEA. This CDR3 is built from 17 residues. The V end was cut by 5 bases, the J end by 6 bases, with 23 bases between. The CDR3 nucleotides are TGTGCCAGCAGCCCTCGGTGGGAGGGGGCTTCATCCAATGAGCAGTTCTTC. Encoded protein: CASSPRWEGASSNEQFF. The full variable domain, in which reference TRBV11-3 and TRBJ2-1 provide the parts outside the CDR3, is EAGVVQSPRYKIIEKKQPVAFWCNPISGHNTLYWYLQNLGQGPELLIRYENEEAVDDSQLPKDRFSAERLKGVDSTLKIQPAELGDSAVYLCASSPRWEGASSNEQFFGPGTRLTVL.

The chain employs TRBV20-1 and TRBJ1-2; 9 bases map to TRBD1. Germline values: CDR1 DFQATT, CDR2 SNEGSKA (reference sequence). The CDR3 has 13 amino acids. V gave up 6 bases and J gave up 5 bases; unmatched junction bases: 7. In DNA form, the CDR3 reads TGCAGTGCCTCCCCGGACAGGGGTTATGGCTACACCTTC. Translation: CSASPDRGYGYTF.

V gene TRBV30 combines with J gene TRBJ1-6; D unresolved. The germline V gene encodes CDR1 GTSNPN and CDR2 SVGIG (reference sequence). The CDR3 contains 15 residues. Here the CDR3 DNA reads TGTGCGTTTTCCACCCTAGGGCCCTATAATTCACCCCTCCACTTT. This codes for CAFSTLGPYNSPLHF.

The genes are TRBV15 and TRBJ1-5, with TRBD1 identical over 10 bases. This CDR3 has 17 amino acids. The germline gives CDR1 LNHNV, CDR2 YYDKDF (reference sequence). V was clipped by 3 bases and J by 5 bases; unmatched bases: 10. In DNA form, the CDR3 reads TGTGCCACCAGCAGCCTGGGCCGGGACAGGGGTTATCAGCCCCAGCATTTT. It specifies CATSSLGRDRGYQPQHF.

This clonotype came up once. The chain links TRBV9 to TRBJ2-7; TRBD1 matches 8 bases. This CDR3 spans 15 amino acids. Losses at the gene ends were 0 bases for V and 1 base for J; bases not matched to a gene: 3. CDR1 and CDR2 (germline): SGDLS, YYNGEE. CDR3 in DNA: TGTGCCAGCAGCGTAGGACAGGGGCAGTCCTACGAGCAGTACTTC. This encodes CASSVGQGQSYEQYF. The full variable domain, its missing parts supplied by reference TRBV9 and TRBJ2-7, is DSGVTQTPKHLITATGQRVTLRCSPRSGDLSVYWYQQSLDQGLQFLIQYYNGEERAKGNILERFSAQQFPDLHSELNLSSLELGDSALYFCASSVGQGQSYEQYFGPGTRLTVT.

CDR3 sequence reads: CASSSGRGEGLIGYTF. CDR3 sequence (DNA): TGTGCCAGCAGCTCAGGAAGGGGTGAAGGACTCATTGGCTACACCTTC. This sequence joins TRBV7-9 and TRBJ1-2, with D maybe TRBD1 (5 bases). The CDR3 spans 16 residues. V gave up 4 bases and J gave up 7 bases, with 22 bases separating them. The V gene's germline CDR1 is SEHNR and CDR2 FQNEAQ (reference sequence).